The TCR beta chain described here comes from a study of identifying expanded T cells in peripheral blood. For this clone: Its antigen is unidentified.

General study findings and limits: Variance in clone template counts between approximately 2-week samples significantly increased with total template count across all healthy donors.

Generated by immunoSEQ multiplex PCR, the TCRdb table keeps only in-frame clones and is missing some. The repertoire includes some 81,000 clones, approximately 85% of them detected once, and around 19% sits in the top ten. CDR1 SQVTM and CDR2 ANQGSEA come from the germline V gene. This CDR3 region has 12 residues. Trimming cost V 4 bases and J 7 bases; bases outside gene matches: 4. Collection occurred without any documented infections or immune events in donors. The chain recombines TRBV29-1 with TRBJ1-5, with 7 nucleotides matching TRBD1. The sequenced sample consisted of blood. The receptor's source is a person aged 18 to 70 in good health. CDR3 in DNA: TGCAGCGTTGCCCAGGGGGGGCAGCCCCAGCATTTT. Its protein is CSVAQGGQPQHF.